This T cell receptor beta chain derives from a study of T cell changes during pregnancy in multiple sclerosis. V was clipped by 2 bases and J by 5 bases, with 6 bases between them. The germline CDR1 and CDR2 sequences are KGHSH and LQKENI. This CDR3 spans 12 amino acids. Profiled with immunoSEQ multiplex PCR; TCRdb holds only in-frame clones, not every one. The table includes some 81,000 clones, about 88% detected once. The sample consisted of peripheral blood, taken before pregnancy. This sequence was found in a female donor with multiple sclerosis, enrolled in a pregnancy study. This chain uses TRBV18 with TRBJ1-2, with D uncertain. The DNA for the CDR3 is TGTGCCAGCTCACCATCGGGTTATGGCTACACCTTC. Protein product: CASSPSGYGYTF.